This T cell receptor (beta chain) comes out of a study of shared clonotypes between healthy human individuals. Looking at the study overall: Those who served as donors were a couple of women and a few men between the ages of 18 and 49. The study, taken as a whole, reports: Non-shared clonotypes had lower generation probabilities than those shared by all four donors.

Looked up from germline, CDR1 is ENHRY and CDR2 is SYGVKD. CDR3 length equals 14 residues. Deletions cut 4 bases from V and 5 bases from J, with 14 bases between. The naive CD8 fraction comprised CD45RO-negative cells positively selected for CCR7 and excluded terminally differentiated effector memory CD45RA+ cells. Comments on this clone: The antigen is unknown.

TCRdb's table, derived via immunoSEQ multiplex PCR, lists solely in-frame clones and lacks some. The sample includes a few million clones, around 95% of them seen just once. The chain uses TRBV10-3 and TRBJ2-5; D possibly uses TRBD1 or TRBD2 (6 bases each). This clonotype originated in a man between 18 and 29 years old in good health. Some clones in this sample may be carry-over from other donors' samples. Sequenced sample: naive CD8+ T cells from PBMCs. CDR3 amino acids: CAISVGGTGETQYF. In DNA form, the CDR3 reads TGTGCCATCAGTGTGGGAGGTACAGGGGAGACCCAGTACTTC.